A selection of T cell receptor beta chains follows, all from one sample in a study of monozygotic twins with cystic fibrosis. Sequencing was performed with immunoSEQ multiplex PCR; in TCRdb, only in-frame clones are kept and a portion is missing. The sample has about 39,000 clones, 75% to 95% seen once. Source material: blood. All receptors derive from a boy aged 2 to 10 with cystic fibrosis. The CDR3 runs from the conserved cysteine through the conserved F or W. The order of the fields is V gene, J gene, CDR3 length, clone size, D gene, CDR3 DNA, CDR3 protein. The D gene is left open where the match is weak. Some rows mark clone size as missing; the rest say once, few, many or name a class of expanded clone.

TRBV27	TRBJ2-7	16	.	.	TGTGCCAGCAGTACCTCGTCTACAGGGCTCTCCTACGAGCAGTACTTC	CASSTSSTGLSYEQYF
TRBV4-2	TRBJ1-1	17	once	TRBD1	TGTGCCAGCAGCCAGCCCGGGACAGGGGTTGTGGAAGCTGAAGCTTTCTTT	CASSQPGTGVVEAEAFF
TRBV7-6	TRBJ1-1	15	.	TRBD1	TGTGCCAGCAGCTTACCGGCTCAGGGGGGTAGTGAAGCTTTCTTT	CASSLPAQGGSEAFF
TRBV5-1	TRBJ1-1	15	once	.	TGCGCCAGCAGCTTGAGGCAGCGGCCTCTCACTGAAGCTTTCTTT	CASSLRQRPLTEAFF
TRBV6-5	TRBJ2-3	16	.	TRBD2	TGTGCCAGCAGTTACTCGGCTAGCGGGGACAAAGATACGCAGTATTTT	CASSYSASGDKDTQYF
TRBV6-5	TRBJ1-2	15	once	TRBD1	TGTGCCAGCAGTTACTCGATCAGGGGGGGTGATGGCTACACCTTC	CASSYSIRGGDGYTF
TRBV6-1	TRBJ1-4	13	.	.	TGTGCCAGCAACCGCGGGGGGGCTGAAAAACTGTTTTTT	CASNRGGAEKLFF
TRBV4-1	TRBJ1-1	14	few	.	TGCGCCAGCAGCCCCGAGGGACTGGACACTGAAGCTTTCTTT	CASSPEGLDTEAFF
TRBV27	TRBJ1-6	14	.	.	TGTGCCAGCACCACGACGACGGGCAATTCACCCCTCCACTTT	CASTTTTGNSPLHF
TRBV2	TRBJ1-5	15	few	.	TGTGCCAGCAGTCAATCAGGGTTGAGCAATCAGCCCCAGCATTTT	CASSQSGLSNQPQHF
TRBV6-5	TRBJ2-2	14	.	.	TGTGCCAGCAGACCCGTAGCTAGCACCGGGGAGCTGTTTTTT	CASRPVASTGELFF
TRBV7-9	TRBJ2-3	14	.	TRBD2	TGTGCCAGCAGCTTACGGGGGGGCACAGATACGCAGTATTTT	CASSLRGGTDTQYF
TRBV19	TRBJ1-5	16	few	TRBD1	TGTGCCAGTAGTATAAGACCGGGACAGGAAATACAGCCCCAGCATTTT	CASSIRPGQEIQPQHF
TRBV7-6	TRBJ2-5	15	.	.	TGTGCCAGCAGCCAATCCGGGACAAACCAAGAGACCCAGTACTTC	CASSQSGTNQETQYF
TRBV5-1	TRBJ1-1	13	.	.	TGCGCCAGCAGCACTAGCGGTAGTACTGAAGCTTTCTTT	CASSTSGSTEAFF
TRBV2	TRBJ1-1	13	.	.	TGTGCCAGCAGAGGCCCTGGGAACACTGAAGCTTTCTTT	CASRGPGNTEAFF
TRBV7-6	TRBJ2-1	12	.	.	TGTGCCAGCAGCTCTAATTACAATGAGCAGTTCTTC	CASSSNYNEQFF
TRBV14	TRBJ2-4	16	.	TRBD2	TGTGCCAGCAGCCAAGCCAGCGGGGGAGCCAAAAACATTCAGTACTTC	CASSQASGGAKNIQYF
TRBV7-6	TRBJ1-6	15	.	TRBD1	TGTGCCAGCAGCTTAGGTGGCAGGGGGGATTCACCCCTCCACTTT	CASSLGGRGDSPLHF
TRBV19	TRBJ1-2	14	.	.	TGTGCCAGTACCCTCAGGAATCGGAACTATGGCTACACCTTC	CASTLRNRNYGYTF
TRBV4-1	TRBJ2-7	16	.	.	TGCGCCAGCAGCCAAGATGGTCTGGAGCAGTTCTACGAGCAGTACTTC	CASSQDGLEQFYEQYF
TRBV20-1	TRBJ1-2	11	.	.	TGCAGTGCCCCTCGTTCTGATGGCTACACCTTC	CSAPRSDGYTF
TRBV6-4	TRBJ2-2	13	.	.	TGTGCCAGCAGTGGCGGGGACACCGGGGAGCTGTTTTTT	CASSGGDTGELFF
TRBV9	TRBJ2-2	17	.	TRBD1	TGTGCCAGCAGCCCCTTTAATGGACAGGGGAGAATCGGGGAGCTGTTTTTT	CASSPFNGQGRIGELFF
TRBV6-5	TRBJ1-5	14	few	.	TGTGCCAGCAGTTTCACAGGGTTATCTCAGCCCCAGCATTTT	CASSFTGLSQPQHF
TRBV10-2	TRBJ2-7	11	.	TRBD2	TGCGCCAGCAGCAAGACTAGCGTGCAGTACTTC	CASSKTSVQYF
TRBV13	TRBJ1-1	15	.	.	TGTGCCAGCAGCTTGGAAGTCAACATGAACACTGAAGCTTTCTTT	CASSLEVNMNTEAFF
TRBV29-1	TRBJ1-4	13	.	.	TGCAGCGTTGGGGGGGGCGTCGGTGAAAAACTGTTTTTT	CSVGGGVGEKLFF
TRBV5-1	TRBJ1-2	15	.	.	TGCGCCAGCAGACCTGAGCCTACAGGAAACTATGGCTACACCTTC	CASRPEPTGNYGYTF
TRBV2	TRBJ2-7	15	.	.	TGTGCCAGCAGTGAAAGGGCAGGGTACTCCTACGAGCAGTACTTC	CASSERAGYSYEQYF
TRBV6-5	TRBJ1-3	14	.	.	TGTGCCAGCAAAAACCATCTCTCTGGAAACACCATATATTTT	CASKNHLSGNTIYF
TRBV5-1	TRBJ2-1	15	.	TRBD1	TGCGCCAGCAGCTTGGGACAGGGGGGCTACAATGAGCAGTTCTTC	CASSLGQGGYNEQFF
TRBV9	TRBJ1-5	13	.	.	TGTGCCAGCAGCGCTGGGAGGGATCAGCCCCAGCATTTT	CASSAGRDQPQHF
TRBV6-6	TRBJ1-6	16	.	TRBD1	TGTGCCAGCAGGGATTCGGACAGGGGGTTTGGTTCACCCCTCCACTTT	CASRDSDRGFGSPLHF
TRBV7-2	TRBJ1-1	15	.	.	TGTGCCAGCAGCTTACGGACAGATTTTAACACTGAAGCTTTCTTT	CASSLRTDFNTEAFF
TRBV29-1	TRBJ2-1	14	.	.	TGCAGCGTTGATCTGGGCGGATCCTACAATGAGCAGTTCTTC	CSVDLGGSYNEQFF
TRBV6-1	TRBJ1-6	19	.	.	TGTGCCAGCAGTGTCCTTATTCCGGGGGCCAGCTCCTATAATTCACCCCTCCACTTT	CASSVLIPGASSYNSPLHF
TRBV4-2	TRBJ2-1	17	.	.	TGTGCCAGCAGCCAAGTGGGGACCGTACTAGACCACAATGAGCAGTTCTTC	CASSQVGTVLDHNEQFF
TRBV2	TRBJ1-4	13	.	.	TGTGCCAGCAGTGAACTCAATCATGAAAAACTGTTTTTT	CASSELNHEKLFF
TRBV4-1	TRBJ1-2	13	.	.	TGCGCCAGCAGCCAAGATGGCGCCCATGGCTACACCTTC	CASSQDGAHGYTF
TRBV2	TRBJ1-4	12	once	.	TGTGCCAGCACAGGGACTAATGAAAAACTGTTTTTT	CASTGTNEKLFF
TRBV5-1	TRBJ1-6	16	.	.	TGCGCCAGCAGCTTGGCCTTGAGCTCCTATAATTCACCCCTCCACTTT	CASSLALSSYNSPLHF
TRBV6-5	TRBJ1-1	14	.	TRBD1	TGTGCCAGCAACCCGGGAGGGGGCAGGACTGAAGCTTTCTTT	CASNPGGGRTEAFF
TRBV5-4	TRBJ2-2	14	.	.	TGTGCCAGCAGCTTGGCGCGGTTCACCGGGGAGCTGTTTTTT	CASSLARFTGELFF
TRBV5-6	TRBJ1-2	13	.	.	TGTGCCAGCAGCTTTGGGCGGACGGGCGGCTACACCTTC	CASSFGRTGGYTF
TRBV7-9	TRBJ2-7	15	.	TRBD1	TGTGCCAGCAGCTCTCCAGGCCCGGGACAGCCGTTCTGGTACTTC	CASSSPGPGQPFWYF
TRBV25-1	TRBJ1-4	15	.	.	TGTGCCAGCAGTGAAACAGGGAGATCTAATGAAAAACTGTTTTTT	CASSETGRSNEKLFF
TRBV5-1	TRBJ1-1	14	.	.	TGCGCCAGCAGCTTGGGCCGGCTGAACACTGAAGCTTTCTTT	CASSLGRLNTEAFF
TRBV20-1	TRBJ1-2	11	.	.	TGCAGTGCTAGAGAGACAGATGGCTACACCTTC	CSARETDGYTF